The TCR beta chain described here comes from a study of blood T cell repertoires in COVID-19. Study-wide background: COVID-19 samples, acute and convalescent, were from the United States, Italy and Spain.

This CDR3 spans 17 amino acids. Trimming removed 6 bases from V and 5 bases from J; junction bases left unmatched: 13. Germline CDR1 and CDR2: SEHNR and FQNEAQ (reference sequence). Per the authors' pipeline: Reference gene primer amplification yielded estimated nucleated cell counts. Sequenced by immunoSEQ multiplex PCR; TCRdb stores in-frame clones only, minus some. The V and J calls and clone size were taken over from that table, and D and trimming were inferred from the DNA. In the table there are around 200,000 clones, about 90% of which are singletons. The study drew participants aged about 18 to 90 years from some 24 US areas. In assigning cohorts, the study relied on participant-reported clinical history.

The chain carries TRBV7-9 and TRBJ1-1, with 12 bases that match TRBD1. Sequenced input: PBMCs or T cells enriched from blood (not recorded which). The sequence was obtained from a man aged 30-40 years who had recovered from COVID-19. CDR3 nucleotide sequence: TGTGCCAGCAGGAAGAAACCGGGACAGGGGGCAGTTACTGAAGCTTTCTTT. Translation gives CASRKKPGQGAVTEAFF.